Presented here are 2 T cell receptor beta chains from one specimen sequenced in a study of blood T cell repertoires in COVID-19. The table came from immunoSEQ multiplex PCR; TCRdb's copy has only in-frame clones and leaves some out. Of 150,000 to 200,000 clones listed, about 84% are singletons. Sequencing was done on a sample of peripheral blood. These receptors all come from a woman aged 25 to 39 with acute or convalescent COVID-19.

The chain is built from TRBV9 and TRBJ2-7; a possible D gene is TRBD1 (5 bases). V was pared by 5 bases and J by 4 bases, with 22 bases between. Germline V gene data show CDR1 as SGDLS and CDR2 as YYNGEE. CDR3 length: 16 amino acids. The CDR3 DNA reads TGTGCCAGCAGTCGTAGGGGCGCAGTAGACAATTACGAGCAGTACTTC. It is translated as CASSRRGAVDNYEQYF.

This clone has just one count. The chain links TRBV7-8 to TRBJ2-5, with 10 bases fitting TRBD1. The CDR3 loop spans 16 amino acids. The V segment lost 5 bases and the J segment 5 bases; nucleotides outside the gene matches: 11. Germline loops: CDR1 SGHVS, CDR2 FQNEAQ. CDR3 sequence reads: CASSVRDRGLEETQYF. In DNA, the CDR3 is TGTGCCAGCAGCGTCCGGGACAGGGGTTTAGAGGAGACCCAGTACTTC.